This TCR beta chain was observed in a study of T cell responses to AZD1222 COVID-19 vaccine. CDR1 LNHDA and CDR2 SQIVND come from the germline V gene (reference sequence). The V segment lost 7 bases and the J segment 2 bases; nucleotides outside the gene matches: 11. The CDR3 runs 18 residues. Here immunoSEQ multiplex PCR was the method, and the copy in TCRdb shows in-frame clones only, minus some. The profile shows some 81,000 clones, around 90% of them singletons. As regards this clone: Its antigen is unidentified.

General study results and limits: Rises in breadth and depth of Spike-specific TCRs came after two AZD1222 doses. Among AZD1222 vaccinees, only five or six were seropositive at baseline.

The gene calls are TRBV19 and TRBJ2-6, with 10 bases aligning to TRBD1. This specimen consisted of peripheral blood, obtained 28 days after the second AZD1222 dose. This clonotype was sampled from an adult who received the AZD1222 COVID-19 vaccine. The CDR3 DNA follows: TGTGCCAGTATGGAACTCGGACAGGGGGTTACTGGGGCCAACGTCCTGACTTTC. Translated: CASMELGQGVTGANVLTF.